This note documents a single T cell receptor (beta chain) sequence. These data come from a study of T cell responses to AZD1222 COVID-19 vaccine. This table comes from immunoSEQ multiplex PCR, and its TCRdb copy is limited to in-frame clones, with some not included. Among about 120,000 clones listed, 70% to 90% were seen once. Sequencing was performed on peripheral blood, taken on day 0 of AZD1222 vaccination. This TCR was sampled from an adult in good health.

CDR3 region: CASSNAGGSFSEQYF. CDR3 in DNA: TGTGCCAGTAGTAACGCAGGGGGGAGCTTCTCCGAGCAGTACTTC. The J gene is TRBJ2-7, the V gene TRBV19; tentative D call: TRBD1 (7 bases). With 4 bases removed from V and 6 bases from J, the gap between germline ends came to 19 bases. The CDR3 totals 15 residues. Per germline, CDR1 LNHDA and CDR2 SQIVND (reference sequence).